The rows below give T cell receptor beta chains drawn from one sample of a study of blood T cell repertoires in COVID-19. Here immunoSEQ multiplex PCR was the method, and the copy in TCRdb shows in-frame clones only, minus some. The sample shows fewer than 250,000 clones, about 90% of them seen only once. Specimen: PBMCs or T cells enriched from blood (not recorded which). Receptor source: a woman aged 45 to 65 with acute COVID-19. CDR3s leave out the opening cysteine and the closing phenylalanine or tryptophan. Fields, in order: J gene, V gene, CDR3 protein.

j_gene: TRBJ1-2; v_gene: TRBV5-3; CDR3aa: ARSFDRCYYGYT
j_gene: TRBJ2-5; v_gene: TRBV24-1; CDR3aa: ATAGDSDQETQY
j_gene: TRBJ1-2; v_gene: TRBV3-1/TRBV3-2; CDR3aa: ASSQAGRAELGYT
j_gene: TRBJ2-7; v_gene: TRBV9; CDR3aa: ASSADRAYEQY
j_gene: TRBJ1-1; v_gene: TRBV30; CDR3aa: AWKKSVRNTEAF
j_gene: TRBJ1-5; v_gene: TRBV28; CDR3aa: ASSFGHFLNQPQH
j_gene: TRBJ2-4; v_gene: TRBV7-2; CDR3aa: ASSLGTGTGMNIQY
j_gene: TRBJ2-1; v_gene: TRBV5-8; CDR3aa: ASSLARTSGKYEQF
j_gene: TRBJ1-4; v_gene: TRBV27; CDR3aa: ASSSVAGRVEKLF
j_gene: TRBJ1-1; v_gene: TRBV5-1; CDR3aa: ASSLGATSAGGTEAF
j_gene: TRBJ1-2; v_gene: TRBV3-1/TRBV3-2; CDR3aa: ASSQEALRGLGGYT
j_gene: TRBJ1-1; v_gene: TRBV5-1; CDR3aa: ASSLAGGNTEAF
j_gene: TRBJ1-2; v_gene: TRBV4-3; CDR3aa: ASSQGLRGYGYT
j_gene: TRBJ1-5; v_gene: TRBV27; CDR3aa: ASSFGATNQPQH
j_gene: TRBJ2-7; v_gene: TRBV3-1/TRBV3-2; CDR3aa: ASSREFRASRFYEQY
j_gene: TRBJ2-7; v_gene: TRBV3-1/TRBV3-2; CDR3aa: ASSQSAVLYEQY
j_gene: TRBJ1-5; v_gene: TRBV28; CDR3aa: ASRIMGRNQPQH
j_gene: TRBJ1-1; v_gene: TRBV11-2; CDR3aa: ASSLAGNLNTEAF
j_gene: TRBJ2-7; v_gene: TRBV6-5; CDR3aa: ASSYDRREQY
j_gene: TRBJ2-7; v_gene: TRBV7-9; CDR3aa: ASSFRRTSGTRSYEQY
j_gene: TRBJ2-7; v_gene: TRBV5-4; CDR3aa: ASSPLQASPYEQY
j_gene: TRBJ2-1; v_gene: TRBV13; CDR3aa: ASSSTTGLAGGSSYNEQF
j_gene: TRBJ2-1; v_gene: TRBV6-2/TRBV6-3; CDR3aa: AGSETSYNEQF
j_gene: TRBJ2-1; v_gene: TRBV12-3/TRBV12-4; CDR3aa: ASSLGGGDEQF
j_gene: TRBJ1-2; v_gene: TRBV4-1; CDR3aa: ASSQDDRGTARYT
j_gene: TRBJ1-4; v_gene: TRBV19; CDR3aa: ASSPPGTANEKLF
j_gene: TRBJ2-2; v_gene: TRBV30; CDR3aa: AWALGGGGTGELF
j_gene: TRBJ2-7; v_gene: TRBV12-3/TRBV12-4; CDR3aa: ASGAGGFYEQY
j_gene: TRBJ2-3; v_gene: TRBV27; CDR3aa: ASRPRELTDTQY
j_gene: TRBJ2-7; v_gene: TRBV6-2/TRBV6-3; CDR3aa: ASSPRRGTSSYEQY
j_gene: TRBJ1-3; v_gene: TRBV19; CDR3aa: ASSIGGQGPSGNTIY
j_gene: TRBJ2-7; v_gene: TRBV4-1; CDR3aa: ASSRTSASGRSYEQY
j_gene: TRBJ2-5; v_gene: TRBV7-9; CDR3aa: ASSLDSLQETQY
j_gene: TRBJ2-7; v_gene: TRBV7-8; CDR3aa: ASSPRLAVYEQY
j_gene: TRBJ2-5; v_gene: TRBV10-1; CDR3aa: ATEGQGLAETQY
j_gene: TRBJ2-7; v_gene: TRBV7-3; CDR3aa: ASSLRPGLVGYEQY